Shown below are 22 T cell receptor beta chains from a single sample sequenced in a study of T cell responses to AZD1222 COVID-19 vaccine. The table came from immunoSEQ multiplex PCR; TCRdb's copy has only in-frame clones and leaves some out. Of some 150,000 clones listed, roughly nine tenths are singletons. This sample comprised peripheral blood, obtained on day 0 of MenACWY control vaccination. These receptors were obtained from an adult in good health.

The genes are TRBV19 and TRBJ1-3; no clear D. Trimming cost V 5 bases and J 4 bases, with 12 bases left between them. This CDR3 contains 14 residues. Germline V gives CDR1 LNHDA, CDR2 SQIVND (reference sequence). CDR3 region: CASSGGAVGNTIYF. CDR3 sequence (DNA): TGTGCCAGTAGTGGAGGCGCGGTAGGAAACACCATATATTTT.

The chain combines TRBV5-1 with TRBJ1-5; tentative D call: TRBD1 (6 bases). Germline V CDR1 and CDR2: SGHRS, YFSETQ. V gave up 3 bases and J gave up 5 bases, with 9 bases separating them. CDR3 length: 13 residues. CDR3 DNA sequence: TGCGCCAGCAGCTGGGGGCAGGATCAGCCCCAGCATTTT. This gives the protein CASSWGQDQPQHF.

About this clone: Distinct nucleotide sequences in the sample also encode this CDR3. V is TRBV19 and J is TRBJ1-2; no clear D. The CDR3 extends over 12 amino acids. Per the germline V gene, CDR1 is LNHDA and CDR2 is SQIVND (reference sequence). V was pared by 0 bases and J by 8 bases, with 7 bases between. The CDR3 DNA is TGTGCCAGTAGTATAGAGGGGAGGGGCTACACCTTC. Its protein product is CASSIEGRGYTF.

This chain uses TRBV7-6 with TRBJ2-2, with D possibly TRBD2 on 6 matching bases. V was trimmed by 3 bases and J by 1 base, leaving 12 bases between them. There are 16 residues in the CDR3. Per the germline V gene, CDR1 is SGHVS and CDR2 is FNYEAQ. The CDR3 nucleotides are TGTGCCAGCAGCTTCGCAGGAGCGGGGAACACCGGGGAGCTGTTTTTT. Protein sequence: CASSFAGAGNTGELFF.

This chain uses TRBV24-1 with TRBJ1-5, with TRBD1 as a possible D gene (5 bases). The germline V and J ends were trimmed by 2 bases and 2 bases, with 18 bases remaining between them. The germline V gene encodes CDR1 KGHDR and CDR2 SFDVKD. CDR3 length equals 18 residues. In DNA, the CDR3 is TGTGCCACCAGTGATTCTTCCGGGACTAAATTGGGCAATCAGCCCCAGCATTTT. Encoded protein: CATSDSSGTKLGNQPQHF.

The chain carries TRBV30 and TRBJ2-1; perhaps D is TRBD1 or TRBD2 (7 bases each). The germline CDR1 and CDR2 sequences are GTSNPN and SVGIG (reference sequence). V shed 3 bases and J shed 4 bases, with 19 bases lying between them. CDR3 length equals 16 residues. Here the CDR3 reads CAWSRGGPGQYNEQFF. The CDR3, as DNA: TGTGCCTGGAGCCGGGGAGGGCCGGGACAGTACAATGAGCAGTTCTTC.

CDR3 in amino acids: CAWTRDRDDGYTF. CDR3 in DNA: TGTGCCTGGACCCGGGACAGGGACGATGGCTACACCTTC. The chain joins TRBV30 to TRBJ1-2; 9 nucleotides align to TRBD1. The V segment lost 4 bases and the J segment 6 bases; nucleotides outside the gene matches: 6. Per the germline V gene, CDR1 is GTSNPN and CDR2 is SVGIG (reference sequence). This CDR3 is built from 13 residues.

The V and J genes are TRBV18 and TRBJ1-2; TRBD1 aligns across 7 bases. Trimming removed 3 bases from V and 4 bases from J; junction bases left unmatched: 5. The CDR3 is made up of 14 amino acids. The V gene's germline CDR1 is KGHSH and CDR2 LQKENI. DNA of the CDR3: TGTGCCAGCTCACCCAGCGGACAGGCCTATGGCTACACCTTC. It translates to CASSPSGQAYGYTF.

J is TRBJ1-3 and V is TRBV28; D call uncertain. Trimming took 5 bases from V and 0 from J, leaving 11 bases between them. The CDR3 extends over 15 amino acids. Looked up from germline, CDR1 is MDHEN and CDR2 is SYDVKM. The chain's CDR3 is CASSAGISSGNTIYF. CDR3 in DNA: TGTGCCAGCAGTGCGGGAATAAGCTCTGGAAACACCATATATTTT. The full variable domain, in which reference TRBV28 and TRBJ1-3 provide the parts outside the CDR3, is DVKVTQSSRYLVKRTGEKVFLECVQDMDHENMFWYRQDPGLGLRLIYFSYDVKMKEKGDIPEGYSVSREKKERFSLILESASTNQTSMYLCASSAGISSGNTIYFGEGSWLTVV.

The rearrangement links TRBV18 to TRBJ1-1, with D tentatively TRBD1 (5 bases). CDR3 length: 15 residues. In germline, CDR1 is KGHSH, CDR2 LQKENI. Trimming stripped 2 bases from V and 6 bases from J, with 16 bases between. The chain's CDR3 is CASSPNRLQIAEAFF. DNA of the CDR3: TGTGCCAGCTCACCAAACAGGTTACAAATCGCTGAAGCTTTCTTT.

The chain has TRBV11-3 and TRBJ2-1; TRBD2 agrees at 8 bases. The CDR3 has 16 residues. Trimming removed 3 bases from V and 0 bases from J; junction bases left unmatched: 4. Germline CDR1 reads SGHNT; CDR2 reads YENEEA. The CDR3 is CASSFSGTSSYNEQFF. The CDR3 DNA reads as TGTGCCAGCAGCTTCAGCGGGACTAGCTCCTACAATGAGCAGTTCTTC.

This clone was detected a few times. V usage is TRBV19 and J usage is TRBJ2-1; 10 bases agree with TRBD2. There are 15 residues in the CDR3. Germline values: CDR1 LNHDA, CDR2 SQIVND (reference sequence). Germline trimming cut 5 bases from V and 8 bases from J; bases unmatched to any gene: 9. The CDR3 sequence: CASSALAGAMDEQFF. DNA for the CDR3: TGTGCCAGTAGTGCCCTAGCGGGAGCTATGGATGAGCAGTTCTTC.

The V call is TRBV7-9, the J call TRBJ1-2; no firm D call. The CDR3 is 12 residues long. Looked up from germline, CDR1 is SEHNR and CDR2 is FQNEAQ (reference sequence). V was clipped by 2 bases and J by 4 bases, with 5 bases between them. The CDR3 loop is CASSLPVYGYTF. CDR3 in DNA: TGTGCCAGCAGCTTACCTGTCTATGGCTACACCTTC.

Written as DNA, the CDR3 is TGCGCCAGCAGCTTAGCAGGGAATACTGGAAACACCATATATTTT. Protein product: CASSLAGNTGNTIYF. This rearrangement joins TRBV5-1 to TRBJ1-3; TRBD1 might be the D (5 bases). Per germline, CDR1 SGHRS and CDR2 YFSETQ. CDR3 length: 15 amino acids. Trimming took off 2 bases at V and 2 bases at J, with 11 bases between the two ends.

Here the CDR3 DNA reads TGCGCCAGCAGCTCGGACAGGGTTGATGAAAAACTGTTTTTT. Its protein is CASSSDRVDEKLFF. J is TRBJ1-4 and V is TRBV5-1; TRBD1 matches 8 bases. After removal of 3 bases from V and 6 bases from J, the junction contained 4 bases not matched to a gene. The CDR3 covers 14 residues. CDR1 is SGHRS, CDR2 YFSETQ, per germline.

The V call is TRBV5-6, the J call TRBJ2-7; TRBD2 aligns across 7 bases. The germline V gene has CDR1 SGHDT and CDR2 YYEEEE. CDR3 length: 15 amino acids. V shed 0 bases and J 2 bases; nucleotides not matched to a gene: 5. CDR3: CASSLAGGVAYEQYF. The CDR3 DNA sequence: TGTGCCAGCAGCTTGGCGGGGGGAGTTGCCTACGAGCAGTACTTC.

The genes are TRBV27 and TRBJ2-1; D tentatively fits TRBD1 or TRBD2 (5 bases each). The CDR3 sequence is 14 residues long. CDR1 MNHEY and CDR2 SMNVEV come from the germline V gene (reference sequence). The ends were cut back, 2 bases at V and 4 bases at J, with 9 bases in the middle. The chain's CDR3 is CASSLRGTYNEQFF. Written as DNA, the CDR3 is TGTGCCAGCAGTTTACGTGGGACGTACAATGAGCAGTTCTTC.

This chain uses TRBV19 with TRBJ2-5; TRBD2 matches 10 bases. The CDR3 extends over 16 amino acids. With 3 bases clipped from V and 3 bases from J, the junction kept 7 bases outside the gene matches. Germline loops: CDR1 LNHDA, CDR2 SQIVND (reference sequence). CDR3 loop: CASSIPRTSGKETQYF. CDR3 DNA sequence: TGTGCCAGTAGTATCCCTCGGACTAGCGGAAAAGAGACCCAGTACTTC.

The genes are TRBV7-8 and TRBJ1-2; 8 bases agree with TRBD1. Germline CDR1 is SGHVS and CDR2 is FQNEAQ. CDR3 size: 18 residues. The J segment lost 4 bases and the V segment lost 5 bases, leaving 18 bases of the junction unmatched. CDR3 amino acids: CASSPRTGQGVLGYGYTF. For the CDR3, the DNA is TGTGCCAGCAGCCCCAGGACAGGGCAGGGCGTTTTAGGCTATGGCTACACCTTC.

The chain joins TRBV5-1 to TRBJ1-6, with TRBD1 matching 8 bases. The germline V gene encodes CDR1 SGHRS and CDR2 YFSETQ. V was clipped by 0 bases and J by 10 bases; unmatched bases: 3. This CDR3 contains 14 residues. CDR3 sequence: CASSLDGTGSPLHF. In DNA, the CDR3 is TGCGCCAGCAGCTTGGACGGGACAGGATCACCCCTCCACTTT.

The rearrangement joins TRBV7-2 to TRBJ1-3, with D perhaps TRBD1 (5 bases). Germline CDR1 is SGHTA and CDR2 is FQGNSA. The CDR3 has 14 residues. The V and J ends lost 1 base and 3 bases respectively, with 7 bases between them. Written as DNA, the CDR3 is TGTGCCAGCAGCTTAGGGGGGTTTGGAAACACCATATATTTT. Amino acids: CASSLGGFGNTIYF.

The chain is built from TRBV9 and TRBJ2-2; the match to TRBD1 covers 11 bases. CDR3 size: 17 residues. CDR1 is SGDLS and CDR2 is YYNGEE in the germline V gene. V was clipped by 4 bases and J by 5 bases; unmatched bases: 10. The CDR3: CASSPNQGQGETGELFF. CDR3 nucleotide sequence: TGTGCCAGCAGCCCGAACCAGGGACAGGGGGAAACCGGGGAGCTGTTTTTT.